This TCR beta chain was captured by sequencing in a study of blood T cell repertoires in COVID-19. The wider study: Acute and convalescent COVID-19 specimens originated in the United States, Italy and Spain. Sample material is recorded as cDNA or gDNA derived from T cells, B-cell-depleted T cells, or PBMCs.

The CDR3 has 16 residues. V was clipped by 3 bases and J by 0 bases; unmatched bases: 3. Germline V gives CDR1 SGHRS, CDR2 YFSETQ. How the authors handled the data: Reference gene primer amplification gave nucleated cell count estimates. The protocol was immunoSEQ multiplex PCR, while the TCRdb copy is restricted to in-frame clones and leaves out a portion. That table is the source of V, J and clone size, and D and trimming were worked out from the DNA. The sample records over 150,000 clones, approximately 79% being singletons. Sequenced material: peripheral blood. The chain links TRBV5-1 to TRBJ2-6; 7 bases line up with TRBD1. This clonotype was obtained from a woman between 45 and 60 years old with acute or convalescent COVID-19. CDR3 loop: CASSSQGHSGANVLTF. The CDR3 DNA sequence: TGCGCCAGCAGCTCACAGGGGCACTCTGGGGCCAACGTCCTGACTTTC.